This T cell receptor beta chain was captured by sequencing in a study of T cell changes during pregnancy in multiple sclerosis (dated by TCRdb to about 2019). Notes on the research overall: Changes in the T cell repertoire over the course of pregnancy were examined in this study in women with multiple sclerosis.

Points on this clone: Its specific antigen is unknown. It has no much larger one-base neighbor in the sample; base qualities were not kept. Other nucleotide sequences in the sample specify the same CDR3.

Taken from cysteine to phenylalanine, the CDR3 has 13 residues. Left in the record is the CDR3 DNA by itself, 39 bases read in frame from the first base. Via the germline V gene, CDR1 is KGHSH and CDR2 LQKENI. V and J are truncated by 3 bases and 2 bases respectively, leaving an intervening sequence of 5 bases. Library preparation used the immunoSEQ multiplex PCR assay. Held by TCRdb, this immuneACCESS table contains in-frame sequences only and omits some clones. Under half of the omission traces to an unresolved V gene where checked; the cause of the rest is unknown. Here the sample has about 83,000 clones; roughly 95% occur a single time. The ten most abundant clones make up more than 0.85% of the sample.

Rearrangement joined TRBV18 to TRBJ1-5, with the D gene call left open. The clonotype was recovered from a female donor with multiple sclerosis, enrolled in a pregnancy study. Sequencing was performed on peripheral blood, taken in the second trimester of pregnancy. Read as DNA, the sequence is TGTGCCAGCTCACCTTCGGGCAATCAGCCCCAGCATTTT. The encoded protein is CASSPSGNQPQHF.